This passage covers 26 T cell receptor beta chains from one sample sequenced in a study of T-cell reconstitution after alpha-beta-depleted transplantation in children. Preparation of the TCRbeta library was carried out with unique molecular identifiers. TCRdb redid the calling of the PCR reads with MiXCR, one entry per CDR3 protein. The table shows under 250,000 distinct CDR3 sequences, with roughly 7% occurring only once. This specimen was PBMCs, taken before TCRalphabeta/CD19-depleted stem cell transplant. The receptors stem from a boy under 10 years old with acute lymphoblastic leukemia, due to receive a stem cell transplant.

In its sample, this clonotype was seen many times. The chain combines TRBV14 with TRBJ2-1; the D call may be TRBD1 or TRBD2 (7 bases each). The CDR3 extends over 16 amino acids. Trimming left V 1 base short and J 5 bases short, with 15 bases between. Germline CDR1 reads SGHDN; CDR2 reads FVKESK. In nucleotides, the CDR3 is TGTGCCAGCAGCCAAGCAGGGGGAGGGAGCCACAATGAGCAGTTCTTC. This encodes CASSQAGGGSHNEQFF.

This clonotype was seen many times. The chain is built from TRBV6-2 or TRBV6-3 and TRBJ2-7; 9 bases match TRBD2. Germline loops: CDR1 MNHEY, CDR2 SVGEGT. The CDR3 is 15 residues long. The ends lost 7 bases at V and 4 bases at J; junction bases unmatched: 11. The CDR3 region has the DNA TGTGCCAGCAACAAACCGGGACTAGCTGGGTACGAGCAGTACTTC. Amino acids: CASNKPGLAGYEQYF.

In its sample, this clonotype was seen many times. The rearrangement joins TRBV18 to TRBJ2-1, with a possible D match to TRBD1 (5 bases). Trimming cost V 3 bases and J 4 bases, with 16 bases left between them. From germline, CDR1 is KGHSH and CDR2 LQKENI. This CDR3 is built from 16 residues. The CDR3 protein is CASSPKSRDGYNEQFF. In DNA, the CDR3 is TGTGCCAGCTCACCTAAAAGCAGGGATGGGTACAATGAGCAGTTCTTC.

At least ten counts were recorded for this clonotype. This chain connects TRBV12-3 or TRBV12-4 to TRBJ2-3, with D perhaps being TRBD1 or TRBD2 (6 bases each). V was shortened by 7 bases and J by 5 bases, with 19 bases between the two germline ends. The CDR3 consists of 15 residues. The CDR3 DNA reads as TGTGCCAGCACCCTCATGCTGGGGGGCGGAGATACGCAGTATTTT. It yields the protein CASTLMLGGGDTQYF.

Many counts were recorded for this clonotype. The chain has TRBV19 and TRBJ1-2; 7 bases agree with TRBD1. CDR1 and CDR2 (germline): LNHDA, SQIVND (reference sequence). CDR3 length: 12 residues. Losses at the gene ends were 7 bases for V and 5 bases for J; bases not matched to a gene: 4. CDR3 in amino acids: CASTGDRYGYTF. The CDR3 region has the DNA TGTGCCAGTACCGGGGACAGATATGGCTACACCTTC.

This clonotype was picked up many times. The chain employs TRBV20-1 and TRBJ1-1; D is uncertain. The V end lost 0 bases, the J end lost 0 bases, and 20 bases lay between the germline ends. Germline-derived CDR1 and CDR2 are DFQATT and SNEGSKA (reference sequence). This CDR3 region has 18 residues. In DNA form, the CDR3 reads TGCAGTGCTAGAGATTCTTCTGTTAACTTCCAGATGAACACTGAAGCTTTCTTT. Translated: CSARDSSVNFQMNTEAFF.

This clonotype was detected many times. The J gene is TRBJ2-3, the V gene TRBV12-3 or TRBV12-4; 10 bases align to TRBD2. Losses at the gene ends were 6 bases for V and 1 base for J; bases not matched to a gene: 4. This CDR3 region has 15 residues. The CDR3 DNA reads as TGTGCCAGCAGGGGTGGGACTAGCGGCACAGATACGCAGTATTTT. It specifies CASRGGTSGTDTQYF.

V usage is TRBV24-1 and J usage is TRBJ2-1; 9 bases are a match to TRBD2. J lost 7 bases, V lost 1 base, and 13 bases had no gene match. Germline V gene lookup returns CDR1 KGHDR and CDR2 SFDVKD. The CDR3 runs 18 residues. CDR3 sequence: CATSDFTGGGASGNEQFF. The CDR3 coding sequence is TGTGCCACCAGTGATTTTACGGGCGGGGGGGCCTCGGGGAATGAGCAGTTCTTC.

About this clonotype: With a much larger clone just one base away, this may be a read error. The rearrangement joins TRBV12-3 or TRBV12-4 to TRBJ2-3; D uncertain. This CDR3 region has 10 residues. The CDR3 nucleotides are TGTACCAGCAGTTTGAATACGCAGTATTTT. Residues: CTSSLNTQYF.

This clonotype was detected only a few times. The chain joins TRBV6-2 or TRBV6-3 to TRBJ2-1; 8 bases line up with TRBD2. Looked up from germline, CDR1 is MNHEY and CDR2 is SVGEGT. The trim removed 7 bases at V and 7 bases at J, leaving 24 bases unmatched. This CDR3 spans 19 amino acids. CDR3 bases: TGTGCCAGCATCTTAGGGGGTTTCGATATAGCGGGGCTGCGGAATGAGCAGTTCTTC. Its protein is CASILGGFDIAGLRNEQFF.

This clonotype showed up many times. The chain combines TRBV28 with TRBJ2-1; 7 positions agree with TRBD2. This CDR3 contains 20 residues. The V and J ends lost 5 bases and 0 bases, in that order; junction bases with no gene match: 19. The germline gives CDR1 MDHEN, CDR2 SYDVKM. In DNA, the CDR3 is TGTGCCAGCAGTGGGACGGGATGGACTAGTTTCCCAAGCTCCTACAATGAGCAGTTCTTC. Translated, it gives CASSGTGWTSFPSSYNEQFF.

This clonotype was counted at least ten times. The rearrangement links TRBV6-2 or TRBV6-3 to TRBJ1-1, with D unclear. V was shortened by 4 bases and J by 10 bases, with 19 bases between the two germline ends. The germline V gene has CDR1 MNHEY and CDR2 SVGEGT. This CDR3 is built from 14 residues. The CDR3 reads CASSFSGRQIGAFF. CDR3 DNA sequence: TGTGCCAGCAGTTTTAGCGGGCGGCAAATCGGAGCTTTCTTT.

This clonotype was found many times. This CDR3 reads CSAIGLEETQYF. The CDR3 region has the DNA TGCAGTGCTATAGGGCTAGAAGAGACCCAGTACTTC. The chain carries TRBV20-1 and TRBJ2-5; no definite D call. The CDR3 totals 12 residues. The germline V gene encodes CDR1 DFQATT and CDR2 SNEGSKA (reference sequence). The ends were cut back, 4 bases at V and 3 bases at J, with 9 bases in the middle.

This clonotype was seen repeatedly, ten times or more. The chain recombines TRBV12-3 or TRBV12-4 with TRBJ2-3; TRBD2 matches at 8 bases. With 7 bases clipped from V and 6 bases from J, the junction kept 12 bases outside the gene matches. The CDR3 has 15 residues. This CDR3 reads CASTQRLGGGDTQYF. The CDR3 DNA is TGTGCCAGCACCCAGCGACTAGGCGGGGGGGATACGCAGTATTTT.

This clonotype was counted a few times. This sequence joins TRBV20-1 and TRBJ2-7; D perhaps matches TRBD2 (7 bases). There are 18 residues in the CDR3. Trimming cost V 1 base and J 2 bases, with 24 bases left between them. The germline gives CDR1 DFQATT, CDR2 SNEGSKA (reference sequence). The CDR3 loop is CSARGPPLLGGRAYEQYF. The CDR3 DNA follows: TGCAGTGCTAGAGGTCCGCCCTTGTTGGGGGGGCGAGCCTACGAGCAGTACTTC.

Ten or more counts support this clonotype. The CDR3 DNA is TGTGCCAGCAGCTTAGATTACGGGGACTCCTACGAGCAGTACTTC. It codes for CASSLDYGDSYEQYF. The chain joins TRBV7-2 to TRBJ2-7, with D maybe TRBD2 (5 bases). Per germline, CDR1 SGHTA and CDR2 FQGNSA. CDR3 length: 15 residues. V was pared by 1 base and J by 0 bases, with 10 bases between.

This clonotype was seen many times. The J gene is TRBJ1-5, the V gene TRBV3-1; TRBD1 might be the D (6 bases). The germline CDR1 and CDR2 sequences are LGHDT and YNNKEL (reference sequence). Trimming shortened V by 2 bases and J by 4 bases, and 15 bases separated the two germline ends. The CDR3 covers 16 residues. CDR3 amino acids: CASSQTMGQPNQPQHF. The CDR3 nucleotides read TGTGCCAGCAGCCAAACAATGGGACAACCGAATCAGCCCCAGCATTTT.

The V gene is TRBV10-3, the J gene TRBJ1-5, with unresolved D. This CDR3 is 13 amino acids long. Trimming cost V 6 bases and J 4 bases, with 10 bases left between them. Germline lookup yields CDR1 ENHRY and CDR2 SYGVKD. CDR3 in DNA: TGTGCCATCAGCCCGGACCTGAATCAGCCCCAGCATTTT. It is translated as CAISPDLNQPQHF.

This clonotype was picked up many times. The rearrangement links TRBV10-3 to TRBJ1-1; D is ambiguous. This CDR3 is 11 amino acids long. Per germline, CDR1 ENHRY and CDR2 SYGVKD. The V end lost 2 bases, the J end lost 8 bases, and 6 bases lay between the germline ends. CDR3 nucleotides: TGTGCCATCAGTGAGCAGGTCGAAGCTTTCTTT. Its protein is CAISEQVEAFF.

This clonotype was detected ten times or more. The chain recombines TRBV7-2 with TRBJ2-1; the D is unclear. This CDR3 comprises 13 residues. V was cut by 8 bases and J by 4 bases, with 12 bases left in between. The germline V gene encodes CDR1 SGHTA and CDR2 FQGNSA. CDR3 sequence: CASSFQAYNEQFF. The DNA for the CDR3 is TGTGCCAGCTCTTTTCAAGCTTACAATGAGCAGTTCTTC.

In its sample, this clonotype was seen many times. The chain is built from TRBV28 and TRBJ2-5, with D possibly TRBD1 on 5 matching bases. The CDR3 length is 14 residues. With 3 bases removed from V and 2 bases from J, the gap between germline ends came to 10 bases. CDR1 MDHEN and CDR2 SYDVKM come from the germline V gene. CDR3 in amino acids: CASSFVAGQETQYF. In nucleotides, the CDR3 is TGTGCCAGCAGTTTCGTGGCAGGGCAAGAGACCCAGTACTTC.

This clonotype appeared many times. The chain recombines TRBV7-2 with TRBJ2-2; tentatively, D is TRBD2 (5 bases). This CDR3 spans 14 amino acids. Germline CDR1 SGHTA, CDR2 FQGNSA. V was pared by 3 bases and J by 5 bases, with 10 bases between. This CDR3 reads CASSLTTITGELFF. In DNA, the CDR3 is TGTGCCAGCAGCTTGACTACGATAACCGGGGAGCTGTTTTTT. Together with reference TRBV7-2 and TRBJ2-2, the CDR3 gives the full variable domain: GAGVSQSPSNKVTEKGKDVELRCDPISGHTALYWYRQSLGQGLEFLIYFQGNSAPDKSGLPSDRFSAERTGGSVSTLTIQRTQQEDSAVYLCASSLTTITGELFFGEGSRLTVL.

This clonotype was recorded at least ten times. This rearrangement joins TRBV28 to TRBJ1-1; D possibly corresponds to TRBD1 (6 bases). The CDR3 length is 13 residues. With 6 bases removed from V and 8 bases from J, the gap between germline ends came to 16 bases. Germline V gives CDR1 MDHEN, CDR2 SYDVKM. The CDR3 nucleotides are TGTGCCAGCAGCTCCTCGCAGGGGCTGGAAGCTTTCTTT. Translating gives CASSSSQGLEAFF.

J is TRBJ2-1 and V is TRBV6-2 or TRBV6-3; 7 bases agree with TRBD2. V lost 2 bases, J lost 8 bases, and 6 bases stayed unmatched. Germline V lookup: CDR1 MNHEY, CDR2 SVGEGT. This CDR3 contains 14 residues. The CDR3 reads CASSYITSEDEQFF. The CDR3 bases are TGTGCCAGCAGTTACATTACTAGCGAGGATGAGCAGTTCTTC.

The rearrangement joins TRBV20-1 to TRBJ2-1, with D unresolved. The ends were cut back, 3 bases at V and 0 bases at J, with 12 bases in the middle. The V gene's germline CDR1 is DFQATT and CDR2 SNEGSKA (reference sequence). The CDR3 spans 15 residues. The CDR3 coding sequence is TGCAGTGCTAGTCAGCCCGCTAGCTCCTACAATGAGCAGTTCTTC. It translates to CSASQPASSYNEQFF.

This clonotype was detected only a few times. J is TRBJ1-4 and V is TRBV6-2 or TRBV6-3; perhaps TRBD1 as D (6 bases). The CDR3 extends over 21 amino acids. V lost 7 bases and J 8 bases, leaving 38 bases between the germline ends. Per the germline V gene, CDR1 is MNHEY and CDR2 is SVGEGT. The CDR3 DNA reads TGTGCCAGCACCAAAGGCCGGGGCTGGGGGCCAGTTAGGGCCAGAGAAGAAAAACTGTTTTTT. It yields the protein CASTKGRGWGPVRAREEKLFF.